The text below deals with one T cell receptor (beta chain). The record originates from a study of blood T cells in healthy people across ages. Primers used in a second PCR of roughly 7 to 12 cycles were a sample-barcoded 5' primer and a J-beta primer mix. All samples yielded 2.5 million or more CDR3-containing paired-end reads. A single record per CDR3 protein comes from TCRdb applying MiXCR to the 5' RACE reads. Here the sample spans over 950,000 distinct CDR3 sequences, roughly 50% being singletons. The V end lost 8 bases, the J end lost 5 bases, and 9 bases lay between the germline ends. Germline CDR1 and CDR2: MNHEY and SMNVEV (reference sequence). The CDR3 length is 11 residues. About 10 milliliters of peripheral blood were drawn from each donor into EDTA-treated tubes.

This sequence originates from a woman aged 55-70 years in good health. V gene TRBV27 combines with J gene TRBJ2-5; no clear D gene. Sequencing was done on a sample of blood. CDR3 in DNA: TGTGCCAGCCGCCAATGGGAGACCCAGTACTTC. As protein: CASRQWETQYF.